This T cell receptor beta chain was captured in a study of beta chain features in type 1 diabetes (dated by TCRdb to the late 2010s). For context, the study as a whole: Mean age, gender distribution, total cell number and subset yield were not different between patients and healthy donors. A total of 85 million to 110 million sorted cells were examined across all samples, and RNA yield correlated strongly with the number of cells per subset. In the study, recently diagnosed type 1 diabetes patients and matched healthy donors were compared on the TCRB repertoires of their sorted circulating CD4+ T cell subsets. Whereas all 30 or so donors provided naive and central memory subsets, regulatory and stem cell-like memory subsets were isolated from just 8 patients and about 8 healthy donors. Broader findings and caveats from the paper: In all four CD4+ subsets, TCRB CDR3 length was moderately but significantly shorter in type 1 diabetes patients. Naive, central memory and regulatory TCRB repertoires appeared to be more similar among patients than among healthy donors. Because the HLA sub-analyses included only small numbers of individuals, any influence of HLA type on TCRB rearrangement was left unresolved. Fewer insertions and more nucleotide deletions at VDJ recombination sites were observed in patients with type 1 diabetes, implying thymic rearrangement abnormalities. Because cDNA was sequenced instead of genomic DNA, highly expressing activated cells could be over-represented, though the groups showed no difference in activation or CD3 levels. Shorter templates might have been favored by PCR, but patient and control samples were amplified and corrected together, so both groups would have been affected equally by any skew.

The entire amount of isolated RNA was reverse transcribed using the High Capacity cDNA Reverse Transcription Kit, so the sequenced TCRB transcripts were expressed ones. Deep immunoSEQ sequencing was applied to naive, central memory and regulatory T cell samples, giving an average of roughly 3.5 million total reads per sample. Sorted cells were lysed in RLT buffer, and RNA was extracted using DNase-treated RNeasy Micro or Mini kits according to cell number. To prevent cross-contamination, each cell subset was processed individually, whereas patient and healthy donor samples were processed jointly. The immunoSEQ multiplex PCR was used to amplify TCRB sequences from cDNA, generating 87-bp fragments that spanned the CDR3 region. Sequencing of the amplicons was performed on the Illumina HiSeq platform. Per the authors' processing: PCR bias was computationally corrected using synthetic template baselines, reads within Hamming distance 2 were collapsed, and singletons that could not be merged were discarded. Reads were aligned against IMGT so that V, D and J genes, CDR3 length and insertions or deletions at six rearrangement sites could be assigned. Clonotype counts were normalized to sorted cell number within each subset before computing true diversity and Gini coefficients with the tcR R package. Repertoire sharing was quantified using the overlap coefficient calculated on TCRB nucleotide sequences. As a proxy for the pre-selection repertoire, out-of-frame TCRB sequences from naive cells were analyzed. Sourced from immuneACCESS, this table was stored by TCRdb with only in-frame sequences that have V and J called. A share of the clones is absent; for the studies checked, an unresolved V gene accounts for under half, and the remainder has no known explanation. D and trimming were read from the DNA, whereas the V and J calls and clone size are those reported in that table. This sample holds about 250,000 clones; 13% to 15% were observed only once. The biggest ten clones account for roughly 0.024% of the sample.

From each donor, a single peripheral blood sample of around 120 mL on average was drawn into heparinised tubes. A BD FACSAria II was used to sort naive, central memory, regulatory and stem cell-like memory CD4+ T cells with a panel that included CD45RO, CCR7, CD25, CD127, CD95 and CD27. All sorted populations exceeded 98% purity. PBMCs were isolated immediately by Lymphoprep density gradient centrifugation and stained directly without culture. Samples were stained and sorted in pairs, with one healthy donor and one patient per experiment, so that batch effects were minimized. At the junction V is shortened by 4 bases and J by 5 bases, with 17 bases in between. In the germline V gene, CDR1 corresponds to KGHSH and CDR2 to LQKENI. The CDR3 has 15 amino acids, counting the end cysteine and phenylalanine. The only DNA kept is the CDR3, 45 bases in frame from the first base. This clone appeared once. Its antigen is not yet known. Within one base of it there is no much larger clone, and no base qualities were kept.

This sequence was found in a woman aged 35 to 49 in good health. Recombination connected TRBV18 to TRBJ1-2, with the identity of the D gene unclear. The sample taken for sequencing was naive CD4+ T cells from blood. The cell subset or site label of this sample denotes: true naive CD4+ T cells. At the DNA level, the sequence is TGTGCCAGCTCACACGAGGGCAGAGGGATTTATGGCTACACCTTC. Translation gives CASSHEGRGIYGYTF.